The 28 T cell receptor beta chains below were found in one sample sequenced in a study of prognosis after radiotherapy for stage I lung cancer. Genomic DNA served as the source from which two-round multiplex PCR generated TCR beta CDR3 amplicons. First-round PCR employed TRBV- and TRBJ-specific primers for each gene. TCRdb analysed the multiplex PCR reads with MiXCR anew, one entry per CDR3 protein. The sample includes 20,000 to 30,000 distinct CDR3 sequences, roughly 40% of them seen just once. Source: PBMCs, taken before or after stereotactic body radiation therapy (not recorded which). Receptors were obtained from a donor of 50 years or more with non-small cell lung cancer.

At least ten counts were recorded for this clonotype. The chain recombines TRBV11-3 with TRBJ2-3; 12 nucleotides align to TRBD2. The CDR3 consists of 16 residues. Germline assignment: CDR1 SGHNT and CDR2 YENEEA. The V and J ends lost 4 bases and 4 bases, in that order; junction bases with no gene match: 6. The CDR3 coding sequence is TGTGCCAGCAGCTCAAGGACTAGCGGGATCCCAGATACGCAGTATTTT. Amino acid sequence: CASSSRTSGIPDTQYF.

This clonotype is judged medium-sized. V and J are TRBV12-3 or TRBV12-4 and TRBJ1-5, with a weak D call TRBD1 (5 bases). This CDR3 is built from 14 residues. V dropped 8 bases and J dropped 3 bases, with 14 bases sitting between them. DNA of the CDR3: TGTGCCAGCTCACCCGGGGGTGACAATCAGCCCCAGCATTTT. The encoded protein is CASSPGGDNQPQHF.

This clonotype has ten or more counts. The chain links TRBV3-1 to TRBJ1-4; D remains ambiguous. The CDR3 runs 15 residues. Germline V CDR1 and CDR2: LGHDT, YNNKEL (reference sequence). V was clipped by 4 bases and J by 8 bases, with 17 bases between them. In DNA, the CDR3 is TGTGCCAGCAGCCGGACCTGGACCGAGAGGGAAAAACTGTTTTTT. Encoded protein: CASSRTWTEREKLFF.

By share of the sample, this clonotype is medium-sized. V is TRBV6-1 and J is TRBJ1-3; D is undetermined. V lost 1 base and J lost 2, with 9 bases in between. CDR1 is MNHNS and CDR2 is SASEGT in the germline V gene. This CDR3 comprises 15 residues. CDR3 region: CASSEVRLTGNTIYF. DNA for the CDR3: TGTGCCAGCAGTGAAGTGAGATTAACTGGAAACACCATATATTTT.

Comments on this clonotype: The junction departs from the called germline gene at one end, perhaps through a read error. V gene TRBV6-4 combines with J gene TRBJ2-3; the match to TRBD2 covers 7 bases. This CDR3 region has 17 residues. Germline assignment: CDR1 MRHNA and CDR2 SNTAGT. CDR3 residues: CAVPKIRERGGTDTQYF. The CDR3 DNA sequence: TGCGCTGTCCCGAAAATTCGCGAGCGGGGAGGCACAGATACGCAGTATTTT.

This clonotype was observed at least ten times. This chain links TRBV5-6 with TRBJ1-2; no definite D call. Per germline, CDR1 SGHDT and CDR2 YYEEEE. This CDR3 is built from 13 residues. Trimming left V 4 bases short and J 4 bases short, with 11 bases between. The CDR3 bases are TGTGCCAGCAGCCGGACGGATTTCTATGGCTACACCTTC. Translation: CASSRTDFYGYTF.

There are many counts of this clonotype. The J gene is TRBJ2-7, the V gene TRBV5-1; perhaps TRBD2 as D (5 bases). The CDR3 consists of 14 residues. Germline CDR1 SGHRS, CDR2 YFSETQ. The V gene lost 2 bases and the J gene lost 3 bases, with 12 bases spanning the gap. The CDR3 region is CASSFSGRYYEQYF. CDR3 in DNA: TGCGCCAGCAGCTTTTCTGGGAGATACTACGAGCAGTACTTC.

In this sample, this clonotype turned up many times. The chain has TRBV20-1 and TRBJ2-2; 10 bases fit TRBD2. V was clipped by 6 bases and J by 5 bases; unmatched bases: 6. Germline values: CDR1 DFQATT, CDR2 SNEGSKA (reference sequence). The CDR3 is made up of 14 amino acids. Here the CDR3 DNA reads TGCAGTGCGCGAGCGGGAGGGGAAACCGGGGAGCTGTTTTTT. This translates into CSARAGGETGELFF.

This clonotype is medium-sized in the sample. Here the CDR3 DNA reads TGTGCCAGCAGCACAAGTTATGGGAGAGGCACAGATACGCAGTATTTT. Translating gives CASSTSYGRGTDTQYF. V is TRBV11-1 and J is TRBJ2-3; TRBD2 might be the D (5 bases). Germline values: CDR1 SGHAT, CDR2 FQDESV (reference sequence). The ends were cut back, 5 bases at V and 1 base at J, with 16 bases in the middle. The CDR3 runs 16 residues.

Within the sample, this clonotype is medium-sized. V is TRBV28 and J is TRBJ1-2; D not resolved. The CDR3 consists of 11 residues. V was cut by 4 bases and J by 8 bases, with 8 bases left in between. The germline V gene encodes CDR1 MDHEN and CDR2 SYDVKM. The CDR3 DNA is TGTGCCAGCAGTTCCAGAGGCGGCTACACCTTC. It encodes CASSSRGGYTF.

This clonotype has only one observation. This chain's CDR3 is CASIQGWERCGYTF. The CDR3 coding sequence is TGTGCCAGCATCCAGGGCTGGGAGCGATGTGGCTACACCTTC. The V call is TRBV7-8, the J call TRBJ1-2; tentatively, D is TRBD1 (5 bases). From germline, CDR1 is SGHVS and CDR2 FQNEAQ. V gave up 7 bases and J gave up 7 bases, with 19 bases separating them. There are 14 residues in the CDR3.

There are many counts of this clonotype. For the CDR3, the DNA is TGTGCCACCAGTTTGGGGGGGACAGGTGGATTGGGTGAGCAGTTCTTC. Amino acids: CATSLGGTGGLGEQFF. The chain combines TRBV24-1 with TRBJ2-1; TRBD1 might be the D (8 bases). The CDR3 consists of 16 residues. V was shortened by 6 bases and J by 9 bases, with 23 bases between the two germline ends. Germline lookup yields CDR1 KGHDR and CDR2 SFDVKD.

A word on this clonotype: Since a far larger clone is one base different, this is likely a read error. The chain couples TRBV7-9 to TRBJ2-2, with 8 nucleotides matching TRBD2. This CDR3 comprises 21 residues. Germline CDR1 reads SEHNR; CDR2 reads FQNEAQ (reference sequence). The CDR3 is CASILAKDWALAGSNTGELFF. The CDR3 nucleotides read TGTGCCAGCATCTTAGCGAAGGACTGGGCCTTAGCGGGGTCGAACACCGGGGAGCTGTTTTTT.

Within the sample, this clonotype is medium-sized. The chain employs TRBV28 and TRBJ2-3; D might be TRBD1 or TRBD2, each matching 5 bases. Trimming shortened V by 4 bases and J by 6 bases, and 14 bases separated the two germline ends. The germline CDR1 and CDR2 sequences are MDHEN and SYDVKM. The CDR3 is 14 residues long. Here the CDR3 reads CASSSAPGSDTQYF. Written as DNA, the CDR3 is TGTGCCAGCAGTTCTGCGCCAGGGAGTGATACGCAGTATTTT. Using reference TRBV28 and TRBJ2-3 for the parts outside the CDR3, the full variable domain is DVKVTQSSRYLVKRTGEKVFLECVQDMDHENMFWYRQDPGLGLRLIYFSYDVKMKEKGDIPEGYSVSREKKERFSLILESASTNQTSMYLCASSSAPGSDTQYFGPGTRLTVL.

The chain carries TRBV20-1 and TRBJ1-1; D is possibly TRBD1 (5 bases). The CDR3 sequence is 12 residues long. Germline-derived CDR1 and CDR2 are DFQATT and SNEGSKA (reference sequence). The CDR3: CSPRAGNTEAFF. The CDR3, as DNA: TGCAGCCCCAGGGCGGGAAACACTGAAGCTTTCTTT.

With regard to this clonotype: A far larger clone is off by one base, so a read error is likely. This chain uses TRBV11-2 with TRBJ1-2, with TRBD1 identical over 8 bases. This CDR3 region has 14 residues. Looked up from germline, CDR1 is SGHAT and CDR2 is FQNNGV. DNA of the CDR3: TGTGCCAGCAGCCTCATGACAGGGGACTATGGCTGCACCTTC. It yields the protein CASSLMTGDYGCTF.

This clonotype has at least ten counts. V gene TRBV25-1 combines with J gene TRBJ2-7; 7 bases line up with TRBD2. The V gene's germline CDR1 is MGHDK and CDR2 SYGVNS. V shed 3 bases and J 3 bases; nucleotides not matched to a gene: 8. The CDR3 is made up of 15 amino acids. CDR3 loop: CASSDGPAGDYEQYF. In nucleotides, the CDR3 is TGTGCCAGCAGTGACGGGCCCGCGGGGGACTACGAGCAGTACTTC.

Regarding this clonotype: One end of the junction fails to match germline, which may point to a read error. This rearrangement joins TRBV7-9 to TRBJ2-3, with D unresolved. CDR3 length: 14 amino acids. Germline-derived CDR1 and CDR2 are SEHNR and FQNEAQ (reference sequence). The CDR3 DNA follows: TGTGCCAGCAGCTCGGCACAAATCACAGATAGGCAGTATTTT. As protein: CASSSAQITDRQYF.

This clonotype was seen ten or more times. The V call is TRBV6-2 or TRBV6-3, the J call TRBJ2-6; 10 bases are shared with TRBD2. This CDR3 comprises 16 residues. After removal of 6 bases from V and 4 bases from J, the junction contained 6 bases not matched to a gene. Germline CDR1 is MNHEY and CDR2 is SVGEGT. The CDR3 region is CASSSVAGGGANVLTF. Written as DNA, the CDR3 is TGTGCCAGCAGCTCGGTAGCGGGAGGCGGGGCCAACGTCCTGACTTTC.

The genes are TRBV24-1 and TRBJ2-5, with 9 bases aligning to TRBD1. The CDR3 length is 16 residues. V was pared by 3 bases and J by 3 bases, with 7 bases of the junction left unmatched. Germline CDR1 is KGHDR and CDR2 is SFDVKD. CDR3: CATSDPTRQGEETQYF. CDR3 nucleotides: TGTGCCACCAGTGATCCAACTAGACAGGGGGAAGAGACCCAGTACTTC.

This sequence joins TRBV27 and TRBJ2-7, with 10 bases that match TRBD1. The germline V gene encodes CDR1 MNHEY and CDR2 SMNVEV (reference sequence). CDR3 length: 13 amino acids. After removal of 10 bases from V and 5 bases from J, the junction contained 8 bases not matched to a gene. This CDR3 reads CAITPGQGNEQYF. CDR3 coding DNA: TGTGCCATCACCCCGGGACAGGGGAACGAGCAGTACTTC.

This clonotype was seen ten or more times. The chain employs TRBV24-1 and TRBJ1-4; D gene unclear. The CDR3 spans 13 residues. Looked up from germline, CDR1 is KGHDR and CDR2 is SFDVKD. The V end was cut by 5 bases, the J end by 4 bases, with 7 bases between. The CDR3 here is CATSADINEKLFF. Here the CDR3 DNA reads TGTGCCACCAGTGCAGACATTAATGAAAAACTGTTTTTT.

The table lists this clonotype with a count of one. The V call is TRBV10-3, the J call TRBJ2-7; TRBD2 aligns across 11 bases. Unmatched junction bases numbered 10, after V lost 2 bases and J lost 4 bases. This CDR3 spans 17 amino acids. Germline V lookup: CDR1 ENHRY, CDR2 SYGVKD. CDR3 coding DNA: TGTGCCATCAGTGAGCCCCTAGCGGGGGGTCCTCAATACGAGCAGTACTTC. Translated, it gives CAISEPLAGGPQYEQYF.

Relative to its sample, this clonotype is medium-sized. The chain has TRBV6-2 or TRBV6-3 and TRBJ2-7, with D maybe TRBD2 (6 bases). This CDR3 comprises 14 residues. CDR1 is MNHEY, CDR2 SVGEGT, per germline. The V end was cut by 8 bases, the J end by 3 bases, with 17 bases between. The CDR3 DNA follows: TGTGCCAGCTCAACACGGACTACAGACTACGAGCAGTACTTC. Translation: CASSTRTTDYEQYF.

This clonotype appeared a few times. The genes are TRBV7-2 and TRBJ2-3, with 9 positions matching TRBD2. V lost 5 bases, J lost 5 bases, and 2 bases stayed unmatched. The CDR3 loop spans 13 amino acids. In germline, CDR1 is SGHTA, CDR2 FQGNSA. CDR3 in DNA: TGTGCCAGCAGCCCGACTAGCGGAGATACGCAGTATTTT. It specifies CASSPTSGDTQYF. The entire variable domain, with the rest obtained from reference TRBV7-2 and TRBJ2-3, is as follows: GAGVSQSPSNKVTEKGKDVELRCDPISGHTALYWYRQSLGQGLEFLIYFQGNSAPDKSGLPSDRFSAERTGGSVSTLTIQRTQQEDSAVYLCASSPTSGDTQYFGPGTRLTVL.

As regards this clonotype: This likely traces to a read error, being one base from a far larger clone. V gene TRBV2 combines with J gene TRBJ2-2; TRBD2 is a possible D gene (5 bases). In germline, CDR1 is SNHLY, CDR2 FYNNEI. The CDR3 is 15 residues long. V was cut by 6 bases and J by 5 bases, with 16 bases left in between. Here the CDR3 DNA reads TGTGCCAGCAGCCCTCATGGAGGTACGACCGGGGAGCTGTTTTTT. It translates to CASSPHGGTTGELFF.

This clonotype was counted ten times or more. The chain combines TRBV5-1 with TRBJ1-2; TRBD1 aligns across 7 bases. The V and J ends lost 2 bases and 8 bases, in that order; junction bases with no gene match: 12. Germline V gene data show CDR1 as SGHRS and CDR2 as YFSETQ. The CDR3 extends over 15 amino acids. The CDR3 region is CASSLLQGTEGGYTF. The CDR3 bases are TGCGCCAGCAGCTTACTACAGGGGACCGAAGGGGGCTACACCTTC.

The chain couples TRBV6-2 or TRBV6-3 to TRBJ2-7; TRBD2 aligns across 9 bases. Germline values: CDR1 MNHEY, CDR2 SVGEGT. J lost 4 bases, V lost 7 bases, and 11 bases had no gene match. The CDR3 has 15 amino acids. The CDR3 region has the DNA TGTGCCAGCAAGTATCAGCGGGAGGTCCGGTACGAGCAGTACTTC. This sequence encodes CASKYQREVRYEQYF.